One sample yielded the 32 T cell receptor beta chains listed below, sequenced in a study of cytomegalovirus exposure and HLA in healthy donors. The study ran its PCR with 60 Vbeta and 13 Jbeta primers. The method was immunoSEQ multiplex PCR; TCRdb's version includes in-frame clones alone and lacks a portion of them. The table lists 60,000 to 85,000 clones, 84% of them singletons. The sequencing input was PBMCs. The source is a man aged 65 to 79 in good health and CMV-seropositive.

The chain has TRBV5-4 and TRBJ1-3, with TRBD1 as a possible D gene (5 bases). Per germline, CDR1 SGHNT and CDR2 YYREEE (reference sequence). Trimming removed 3 bases at V and 0 bases at J, with 13 bases between. The CDR3 length is 16 residues. The CDR3 DNA is TGTGCCAGCAGCTCCGGGGGAATTACCTCTGGAAACACCATATATTTT. Translated, it gives CASSSGGITSGNTIYF.

V and J are TRBV6-6 and TRBJ1-2, with D perhaps matching TRBD1 (5 bases). Trimming took 0 bases from V and 9 from J, leaving 17 bases between them. The length of the CDR3 is 15 residues. CDR1 is MNHNY, CDR2 SVGAGI, per germline (reference sequence). As DNA, the CDR3 is TGTGCCAGCAGTTACTCGATTGCGGGGGGAGGGAGCTACACCTTC. Its translation: CASSYSIAGGGSYTF.

This clone appeared once. This sequence joins TRBV5-1 and TRBJ2-3; TRBD2 matches 7 bases. The germline V gene encodes CDR1 SGHRS and CDR2 YFSETQ. There are 16 residues in the CDR3. V was pared by 0 bases and J by 3 bases, with 7 bases of the junction left unmatched. As DNA, the CDR3 is TGCGCCAGCAGCTTGGGAAGCGGGGTAGCAACAGATACGCAGTATTTT. Its translation: CASSLGSGVATDTQYF.

This rearrangement joins TRBV28 to TRBJ1-2; 8 bases line up with TRBD1. CDR1 is MDHEN, CDR2 SYDVKM, per germline. V shed 4 bases, J shed 2 bases, and the junction held 3 bases outside the gene matches. The CDR3 has 14 amino acids. CDR3 bases: TGTGCCAGCAGTTCGAGACAGGGGAACTATGGCTACACCTTC. Protein: CASSSRQGNYGYTF.

The chain combines TRBV28 with TRBJ1-5, with 7 bases fitting TRBD1. The V gene's germline CDR1 is MDHEN and CDR2 SYDVKM. The CDR3 is made up of 16 amino acids. V gave up 5 bases and J gave up 0 bases; unmatched junction bases: 7. DNA for the CDR3: TGTGCCAGCAGTATCTCCACAGGGGCTAGCAATCAGCCCCAGCATTTT. Protein: CASSISTGASNQPQHF.

The chain has TRBV28 and TRBJ2-1; weak D call: TRBD2 (5 bases). Germline values: CDR1 MDHEN, CDR2 SYDVKM. Trimming shortened V by 6 bases and J by 10 bases, and 10 bases separated the two germline ends. The CDR3 runs to 11 residues. The CDR3 reads CASRIEGEQFF. In DNA form, the CDR3 reads TGTGCCAGCAGGATTGAGGGCGAGCAGTTCTTC.

The chain couples TRBV6-1 to TRBJ2-1; possible D gene TRBD2, 6 bases. From germline, CDR1 is MNHNS and CDR2 SASEGT. Trimming took off 2 bases at V and 3 bases at J, with 8 bases between the two ends. The CDR3 is 14 amino acids. CDR3 in DNA: TGTGCCAGCAGTGAAACGGGAGTCTACAATGAGCAGTTCTTC. Its translation is CASSETGVYNEQFF.

The rearrangement joins TRBV28 to TRBJ2-2; 8 nucleotides line up with TRBD1. The V and J ends lost 6 bases and 3 bases, in that order; junction bases with no gene match: 12. Germline CDR1 MDHEN, CDR2 SYDVKM. This CDR3 has 17 residues. CDR3: CASSARQGRIDTGELFF. CDR3 nucleotide sequence: TGTGCCAGCAGCGCCAGACAGGGGAGAATCGACACCGGGGAGCTGTTTTTT.

The rearrangement joins TRBV7-3 to TRBJ2-5, with 7 bases matching TRBD1. The V segment lost 5 bases and the J segment 5 bases; nucleotides outside the gene matches: 5. This CDR3 is built from 13 residues. The germline gives CDR1 SGHTA, CDR2 FQGTGA. The CDR3, as DNA: TGTGCCAGCAGCAGGGGACAGACGGAGACCCAGTACTTC. This encodes CASSRGQTETQYF.

The chain combines TRBV2 with TRBJ1-2; 11 nucleotides match TRBD1. The V segment lost 8 bases and the J segment 9 bases; nucleotides outside the gene matches: 8. CDR1 SNHLY and CDR2 FYNNEI come from the germline V gene. This CDR3 has 13 amino acids. CDR3 coding DNA: TGTGCCAGCCGGACAGGGGGCACCTCACGCTACACCTTC. This encodes CASRTGGTSRYTF.

The chain carries TRBV1 and TRBJ1-5; the tabulated D call, TRBD1, remains unverified against the DNA. TRBV1 is a pseudogene locus. The CDR3 has 17 amino acids. The DNA of the CDR3 is TGCACCAGCAGCCAAGATAATGACAGGGGGTATGATCAGCCCCAGCATTTT. This codes for CTSSQDNDRGYDQPQHF.

A single count supports this clone. J is TRBJ2-3 and V is TRBV7-9, with D perhaps matching TRBD1 (6 bases). V lost 2 bases, J lost 3 bases, and 12 bases lay in between. The CDR3 contains 15 residues. CDR1 and CDR2 (germline): SEHNR, FQNEAQ (reference sequence). DNA of the CDR3: TGTGCCAGCAGCTTATTTAGGGGGTTGACAGATACGCAGTATTTT. Protein: CASSLFRGLTDTQYF. Full variable domain (missing parts from reference TRBV7-9 and TRBJ2-3): DTGVSQNPRHKITKRGQNVTFRCDPISEHNRLYWYRQTLGQGPEFLTYFQNEAQLEKSRLLSDRFSAERPKGSFSTLEIQRTEQGDSAMYLCASSLFRGLTDTQYFGPGTRLTVL.

J is TRBJ1-4 and V is TRBV6-1; 8 nucleotides align to TRBD1. V dropped 4 bases and J dropped 8; count of bases not matched to a gene: 6. Germline loops: CDR1 MNHNS, CDR2 SASEGT. The CDR3 is 14 residues long. DNA of the CDR3: TGTGCCAGCAGTGGGACAGGGTTTGGCGAAAAACTGTTTTTT. Translation gives CASSGTGFGEKLFF.

As DNA, the CDR3 is TGCAGCGTCGATGCCGGGACTCGCCGCTCCTACAATGAGCAGTTCTTC. The encoded protein is CSVDAGTRRSYNEQFF. The chain carries TRBV29-1 and TRBJ2-1, with TRBD2 as a possible D gene (6 bases). Between the trimmed V and J ends, which lost 6 bases and 0 bases, there was a span of 18 bases. The CDR3 runs 16 residues. CDR1 is SQVTM, CDR2 ANQGSEA, per germline.

This clone was counted only a few times. In DNA, the CDR3 is TGTGCCAGCAGTGAACCGCGAGCGGGTCAGCCCCAGCATTTT. Its translation is CASSEPRAGQPQHF. The J gene is TRBJ1-5, the V gene TRBV6-1, with D unresolved. The V gene's germline CDR1 is MNHNS and CDR2 SASEGT. The germline V and J ends were trimmed by 2 bases and 6 bases, with 11 bases remaining between them. CDR3 size: 14 residues.

The chain has TRBV6-5 and TRBJ2-7; a possible D gene is TRBD2 (6 bases). The length of the CDR3 is 13 residues. Trimming took off 6 bases at V and 6 bases at J, with 15 bases between the two ends. The germline V gene encodes CDR1 MNHEY and CDR2 SVGAGI. The CDR3 is CASRSSEVGEQYF. The DNA of the CDR3 is TGTGCCAGCAGGTCTAGCGAAGTTGGCGAGCAGTACTTC.

The table lists this clone with a count of one. This chain uses TRBV19 with TRBJ1-5; D is ambiguous. This CDR3 spans 15 amino acids. The ends were cut back, 3 bases at V and 2 bases at J, with 11 bases in the middle. Per germline, CDR1 LNHDA and CDR2 SQIVND (reference sequence). CDR3: CASSIPGGRNQPQHF. CDR3 sequence (DNA): TGTGCCAGTAGTATCCCGGGAGGGCGCAATCAGCCCCAGCATTTT.

The CDR3 nucleotides read TGTGCCAGCACCGAGTGGGAGACCCAGTACTTC. Translating it yields CASTEWETQYF. The chain is built from TRBV25-1 and TRBJ2-5; no clear D. Trimming cost V 7 bases and J 5 bases, with 8 bases left between them. Germline CDR1 MGHDK, CDR2 SYGVNS. The CDR3 runs 11 residues.

This clone was seen just once. The J gene is TRBJ1-2, the V gene TRBV4-1; weak D call: TRBD1 (6 bases). V was cut by 5 bases and J by 1 base, with 17 bases left in between. Germline V gene sequence: CDR1 MGHRA, CDR2 YSYEKL. The length of the CDR3 is 16 residues. This chain's CDR3 is CASSSQRGAVNYGYTF. CDR3 in DNA: TGCGCCAGCAGCTCCCAACGGGGGGCAGTTAACTATGGCTACACCTTC.

The chain carries TRBV30 and TRBJ2-1, with D tentatively TRBD2 (5 bases). Trimming cost V 4 bases and J 8 bases, with 12 bases left between them. The germline V gene has CDR1 GTSNPN and CDR2 SVGIG (reference sequence). The CDR3 is 12 amino acids. The CDR3 loop reads CAWKRPGDEQFF. CDR3 bases: TGTGCCTGGAAGCGCCCCGGGGATGAGCAGTTCTTC.

This CDR3 reads CASSQDQGAYTEAFF. The CDR3, as DNA: TGTGCCAGCAGCCAGGATCAGGGGGCGTACACTGAAGCTTTCTTT. This sequence joins TRBV4-2 and TRBJ1-1, with 8 bases fitting TRBD1. Germline values: CDR1 LGHNA, CDR2 YNFKEQ. The V segment lost 3 bases and the J segment 3 bases; nucleotides outside the gene matches: 6. The CDR3 length is 15 residues.

The chain is built from TRBV10-3 and TRBJ2-7; 7 bases map to TRBD1. Germline-derived CDR1 and CDR2 are ENHRY and SYGVKD. V dropped 6 bases and J dropped 5; count of bases not matched to a gene: 7. This CDR3 contains 13 residues. The CDR3 DNA is TGTGCCATCAGCTTAGACAGGGCTAACGAGCAGTACTTC. As protein: CAISLDRANEQYF.

This sequence joins TRBV10-2 and TRBJ1-5; tentative D call: TRBD1 (6 bases). This CDR3 region has 15 residues. V shed 7 bases and J shed 0 bases, with 13 bases lying between them. CDR1 is WSHSY and CDR2 is SAAADI in the germline V gene. Here the CDR3 DNA reads TGCGCCAGCAAAGGGACACTCAATAGCAATCAGCCCCAGCATTTT. Translation gives CASKGTLNSNQPQHF.

The CDR3 protein is CSVEKGLNTEAFF. The CDR3 DNA is TGCAGCGTTGAAAAGGGGTTAAACACTGAAGCTTTCTTT. The chain links TRBV29-1 to TRBJ1-1; possibly TRBD1 for D (5 bases). The CDR3 has 13 amino acids. Trimming shortened V by 2 bases and J by 2 bases, and 9 bases separated the two germline ends. Germline values: CDR1 SQVTM, CDR2 ANQGSEA.

This chain uses TRBV19 with TRBJ2-7, with 8 positions matching TRBD2. CDR1 and CDR2 (germline): LNHDA, SQIVND (reference sequence). V shed 7 bases and J 6 bases; nucleotides not matched to a gene: 11. The CDR3 covers 14 residues. The CDR3 DNA sequence: TGTGCCAGTACTTCCTCCGGGACTAGTTCCGAGCAGTACTTC. This sequence encodes CASTSSGTSSEQYF.

The rearrangement joins TRBV19 to TRBJ2-5; TRBD1 aligns across 11 bases. J gave up 5 bases and V 6 bases, and 8 bases lay outside the gene matches. In germline, CDR1 is LNHDA, CDR2 SQIVND (reference sequence). The CDR3 has 15 residues. The CDR3 region has the DNA TGTGCCAGTAGCCCGGACAGGGGGCACAGGGAGACCCAGTACTTC. Translated: CASSPDRGHRETQYF.

This clone turned up a few times. The chain uses TRBV5-6 and TRBJ1-5; D is unclear. Looked up from germline, CDR1 is SGHDT and CDR2 is YYEEEE. This CDR3 comprises 13 residues. The V end was cut by 2 bases, the J end by 5 bases, with 8 bases between. The CDR3 here is CASSFFRYQPQHF. The CDR3, as DNA: TGTGCCAGCAGCTTTTTCAGATATCAGCCCCAGCATTTT.

The chain is built from TRBV19 and TRBJ2-6; 7 nucleotides agree with TRBD1. The germline CDR1 and CDR2 sequences are LNHDA and SQIVND (reference sequence). Trimming took 9 bases from V and 4 from J; bases not matched to a gene: 6. CDR3 size: 14 residues. CDR3 loop: CASLGTAGANVLTF. Here the CDR3 DNA reads TGTGCCAGCCTTGGGACAGCCGGGGCCAACGTCCTGACTTTC.

This clone occurred once. This rearrangement joins TRBV4-1 to TRBJ1-1; D gene uncertain. Germline CDR1 is MGHRA and CDR2 is YSYEKL. Trimming shortened V by 1 base and J by 7 bases, and 7 bases separated the two germline ends. The CDR3 runs 12 residues. CDR3 loop: CASSQVPYEAFF. DNA for the CDR3: TGCGCCAGCAGCCAAGTCCCTTATGAAGCTTTCTTT.

The chain recombines TRBV7-2 with TRBJ2-4; the D gene is possibly TRBD1 (6 bases). V shed 3 bases and J shed 8 bases, with 8 bases lying between them. Germline V CDR1 and CDR2: SGHTA, FQGNSA. The CDR3 loop spans 12 amino acids. The CDR3 protein is CASSLGADIQYF. CDR3 sequence (DNA): TGTGCCAGCAGCTTGGGGGCGGACATTCAGTACTTC.

The chain combines TRBV7-9 with TRBJ1-2, with 9 bases identical to TRBD1. Trimming at V came to 5 bases and at J to 8 bases, leaving 12 bases not matched to a gene. Germline V gives CDR1 SEHNR, CDR2 FQNEAQ (reference sequence). The CDR3 is 15 amino acids. CDR3 residues: CASSRGTGQGIGYTF. The CDR3, as DNA: TGTGCCAGCAGCCGGGGCACGGGACAGGGCATCGGCTACACCTTC.

This sequence joins TRBV28 and TRBJ2-5; 8 bases map to TRBD2. This CDR3 is 14 amino acids long. Germline CDR1 is MDHEN and CDR2 is SYDVKM. V lost 7 bases and J lost 5; bases outside the gene matches: 9. CDR3 DNA sequence: TGTGCCAGCACCTTAGGCGGGAGGAGGGAGACCCAGTACTTC. Amino acid sequence: CASTLGGRRETQYF.